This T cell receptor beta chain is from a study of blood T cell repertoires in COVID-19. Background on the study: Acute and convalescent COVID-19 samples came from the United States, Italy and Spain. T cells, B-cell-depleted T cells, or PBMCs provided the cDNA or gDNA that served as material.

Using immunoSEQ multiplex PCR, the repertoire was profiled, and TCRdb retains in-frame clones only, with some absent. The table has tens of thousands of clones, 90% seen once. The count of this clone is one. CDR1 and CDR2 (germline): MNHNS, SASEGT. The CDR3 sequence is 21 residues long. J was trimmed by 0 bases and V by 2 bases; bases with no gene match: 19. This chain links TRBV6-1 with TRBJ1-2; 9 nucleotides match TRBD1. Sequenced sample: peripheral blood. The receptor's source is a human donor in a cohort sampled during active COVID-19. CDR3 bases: TGTGCCAGCAGTGAAAAAGGATTACAGGGGGCGCGAGCTGGGTCTAACTATGGCTACACCTTC. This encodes CASSEKGLQGARAGSNYGYTF.